The next 13 T cell receptor beta chains were all read from a single sample in a study of T-cell reconstitution after alpha-beta-depleted transplantation in children. The TCRbeta library was prepared with unique molecular identifiers. One entry per CDR3 protein results from TCRdb running MiXCR on the PCR reads. The profile covers 190,000 or so distinct CDR3 sequences, with about 6% appearing a single time and roughly 4.8% taken by the ten largest. The sample was PBMCs, taken before TCRalphabeta/CD19-depleted stem cell transplant. The source is a girl less than two years old with combined immunodeficiency, due to receive a stem cell transplant.

This clonotype was counted ten times or more. The rearrangement joins TRBV6-2 or TRBV6-3 to TRBJ2-7; D gene uncertain. The germline CDR1 and CDR2 sequences are MNHEY and SVGEGT. V lost 4 bases, J lost 2 bases, and 21 bases lay in between. This CDR3 region has 17 residues. The CDR3 reads CASSFTRVTESAYEQYF. DNA for the CDR3: TGTGCCAGCAGTTTCACCCGAGTAACAGAATCGGCCTACGAGCAGTACTTC.

Ten or more counts support this clonotype. CDR3 amino acids: CASSYWVPGQGADTQYF. CDR3 nucleotide sequence: TGTGCCAGCAGTTACTGGGTCCCCGGACAGGGCGCAGATACGCAGTATTTT. V usage is TRBV6-2 or TRBV6-3 and J usage is TRBJ2-3, with 8 bases lining up with TRBD1. CDR3 size: 17 residues. With V trimmed by 1 base and J by 4 bases, 10 bases remained unmatched. Germline V gives CDR1 MNHEY, CDR2 SVGEGT.

This clonotype was observed at least ten times. The V and J genes are TRBV7-2 and TRBJ2-1, with TRBD2 matching over 8 bases. Germline CDR1 and CDR2: SGHTA and FQGNSA. The CDR3 is 13 amino acids. V lost 7 bases, J lost 12 bases, and 11 bases stayed unmatched. The chain's CDR3 is CASTPTGLARQFF. DNA for the CDR3: TGTGCCAGCACCCCAACCGGACTAGCTAGGCAGTTCTTC.

This clonotype was picked up a small number of times. The chain joins TRBV14 to TRBJ1-6; tentative D call: TRBD1 (5 bases). Trimming removed 0 bases from V and 10 bases from J, with 10 bases in between. CDR3 size: 14 residues. CDR1 is SGHDN, CDR2 FVKESK, per germline. CDR3 DNA: TGTGCCAGCAGCCAAGATATGGGGGGATCACCCCTCCACTTT. Protein: CASSQDMGGSPLHF.

The table lists this clonotype with many counts. The chain links TRBV20-1 to TRBJ2-1; 15 bases line up with TRBD2. This CDR3 is 19 amino acids long. CDR1 and CDR2 (germline): DFQATT, SNEGSKA (reference sequence). The V gene end was trimmed by 1 base and the J gene end by 4 bases; junction bases not matched to a gene: 11. CDR3: CSARAPGTSGGRRYNEQFF. The CDR3 DNA is TGCAGTGCTAGAGCCCCCGGGACTAGCGGGGGGCGTCGATACAATGAGCAGTTCTTC.

Many counts were recorded for this clonotype. J is TRBJ2-1 and V is TRBV6-1; D gene uncertain. Germline assignment: CDR1 MNHNS and CDR2 SASEGT. V lost 8 bases and J 6 bases, leaving 14 bases between the germline ends. The CDR3 runs 13 residues. The CDR3 nucleotides are TGTGCCAGCGCAGCGCCCACGGGCAATGAGCAGTTCTTC. Translation: CASAAPTGNEQFF.

The table lists this clonotype with many counts. The chain joins TRBV5-1 to TRBJ1-2; a weak D match, TRBD1 (5 bases). V lost 4 bases and J 4 bases, leaving 11 bases between the germline ends. The CDR3 contains 13 residues. Germline V lookup: CDR1 SGHRS, CDR2 YFSETQ. The CDR3 loop reads CASSETEIYGYTF. The CDR3 coding sequence is TGCGCCAGCAGCGAGACAGAGATCTATGGCTACACCTTC.

This clonotype was seen repeatedly, ten times or more. The rearrangement joins TRBV28 to TRBJ2-2; 9 bases agree with TRBD1. The CDR3 has 16 amino acids. Looked up from germline, CDR1 is MDHEN and CDR2 is SYDVKM. V was clipped by 3 bases and J by 5 bases; unmatched bases: 7. DNA for the CDR3: TGTGCCAGCAGTTTGTGGGGACAGGGAAGTACCGGGGAGCTGTTTTTT. This sequence encodes CASSLWGQGSTGELFF.

This clonotype has a count of ten or more. The CDR3 does not end in the conserved phenylalanine or tryptophan, so this is likely a read error. The chain uses TRBV6-1 and TRBJ2-2, with D perhaps being TRBD1 or TRBD2 (5 bases each). V lost 6 bases and J 5 bases, leaving 10 bases between the germline ends. This CDR3 region has 13 residues. Per germline, CDR1 MNHNS and CDR2 SASEGT. In nucleotides, the CDR3 is TGTGCCAGCAGACGAGGGGATACCGGGGAGCTGTTTTCT. As protein: CASRRGDTGELFS.

Many counts were recorded for this clonotype. The genes are TRBV7-2 and TRBJ2-7; D is unresolved. The CDR3 is 16 amino acids. Germline V gene lookup returns CDR1 SGHTA and CDR2 FQGNSA. The V gene lost 2 bases and the J gene lost 7 bases, with 21 bases spanning the gap. DNA of the CDR3: TGTGCCAGCAGCTTAAGCTTTCGTGTTGGGCTAGTGGAGCAGTACTTC. It is translated as CASSLSFRVGLVEQYF. Filled out from reference TRBV7-2 and TRBJ2-7, the complete variable domain reads GAGVSQSPSNKVTEKGKDVELRCDPISGHTALYWYRQSLGQGLEFLIYFQGNSAPDKSGLPSDRFSAERTGGSVSTLTIQRTQQEDSAVYLCASSLSFRVGLVEQYFGPGTRLTVT.

This clonotype was detected ten times or more. The V and J genes are TRBV7-9 and TRBJ2-5; D might be TRBD1 (6 bases). Between the trimmed V and J ends, which lost 5 bases and 3 bases, there was a span of 13 bases. Germline-derived CDR1 and CDR2 are SEHNR and FQNEAQ (reference sequence). The CDR3 contains 14 residues. Written as DNA, the CDR3 is TGTGCCAGCAGCCCATTCGGACAGAAAGAGACCCAGTACTTC. This sequence encodes CASSPFGQKETQYF.

This clonotype occurred a few times. V is TRBV3-1 and J is TRBJ1-5, with TRBD1 identical over 11 bases. The CDR3 length is 15 residues. V lost 4 bases and J lost 6; bases outside the gene matches: 5. The germline gives CDR1 LGHDT, CDR2 YNNKEL (reference sequence). The CDR3 coding sequence is TGTGCCAGCAGCCGGGACAGGGGGTCGGGTCAGCCCCAGCATTTT. It codes for CASSRDRGSGQPQHF.

This clonotype came up many times. This chain uses TRBV15 with TRBJ1-4; no clear D. The CDR3 has 16 residues. Trimming cost V 1 base and J 0 bases, with 9 bases left between them. CDR1 is LNHNV and CDR2 is YYDKDF in the germline V gene (reference sequence). CDR3 coding DNA: TGTGCCACCAGCAGAGCCTACAGTGCAACTAATGAAAAACTGTTTTTT. Amino acid sequence: CATSRAYSATNEKLFF.